This T cell receptor (beta chain) derives from a study of T-cell reconstitution after alpha-beta-depleted transplantation in children. Study-wide findings and caveats: Several hundred graft clones that had expanded were reportedly the source of alpha-beta T cells about two months after transplant.

V was clipped by 1 base and J by 5 bases, with 20 bases between them. The CDR3 sequence is 17 residues long. Germline V CDR1 and CDR2: SGHVS, FNYEAQ. At least ten counts were recorded for this clonotype. Its antigen is unidentified. Construction of the TCRbeta library involved unique molecular identifiers. A single record per CDR3 protein comes from TCRdb applying MiXCR to the PCR reads. This table holds approximately 200,000 distinct CDR3 sequences, 6.3% found once. The chain is built from TRBV7-6 and TRBJ2-5; D is ambiguous. The clonotype was recovered from a girl less than two years old with combined immunodeficiency, due to receive a stem cell transplant. The source was PBMCs, collected before TCRalphabeta/CD19-depleted stem cell transplant. CDR3 region: CASSLGPRLGKMETQYF. CDR3 nucleotides: TGTGCCAGCAGCTTAGGGCCCAGATTAGGGAAAATGGAGACCCAGTACTTC.